The sequence of this T cell receptor (beta chain) was determined in a study of T cell changes during pregnancy in multiple sclerosis. The germline V gene has CDR1 MNHNS and CDR2 SASEGT. The V segment lost 1 base and the J segment 7 bases; nucleotides outside the gene matches: 6. This CDR3 has 15 residues. Only a few counts were recorded for this clone. Generated by immunoSEQ multiplex PCR, the TCRdb table keeps only in-frame clones and is missing some. The table includes tens of thousands of clones, more than 75% detected once. The chain is built from TRBV6-1 and TRBJ2-1, with 8 bases that match TRBD2. The sequence was collected from a female donor in good health, enrolled as a control in a pregnancy study. The starting material was CD8+ T cells from peripheral blood mononuclear cells, obtained in the first trimester of pregnancy. CDR3 coding DNA: TGTGCCAGCAGTGAAGACAGCGGGAGCGGAAATGAGCAGTTCTTC. Translated: CASSEDSGSGNEQFF.